What follows are 12 T cell receptor beta chains derived from one specimen sequenced in a study of beta chain features in type 1 diabetes. As every portion of the isolated RNA was reverse transcribed, the sequencing read expressed TCRB transcripts. Generated by immunoSEQ multiplex PCR, the TCRdb table keeps only in-frame clones and is missing some. Among around 250,000 clones listed, around 26% were seen once. The sample comprised central memory CD4+ T cells from blood. The origin of the receptors is a man aged 25 to 40 in good health.

The chain carries TRBV19 and TRBJ1-1; 9 nucleotides agree with TRBD1. This CDR3 has 14 amino acids. V lost 6 bases, J lost 5 bases, and 7 bases stayed unmatched. The V gene's germline CDR1 is LNHDA and CDR2 SQIVND (reference sequence). The CDR3 DNA sequence: TGTGCCAGTAGCTCTGGGACAGGGTCGACTGAAGCTTTCTTT. Translated: CASSSGTGSTEAFF.

The V gene is TRBV6-5, the J gene TRBJ2-5; 8 nucleotides match TRBD2. The CDR3 spans 12 residues. The germline V gene has CDR1 MNHEY and CDR2 SVGAGI. Trimming cost V 5 bases and J 5 bases; bases outside gene matches: 1. CDR3 DNA sequence: TGTGCCAGCAGTACGGGAGGGGAGACCCAGTACTTC. Its protein product is CASSTGGETQYF.

The V call is TRBV2, the J call TRBJ2-5; TRBD2 matches 9 bases. TRBJ2-7 matches the DNA end more closely, so the J call is doubtful. Germline CDR1 reads SNHLY; CDR2 reads FYNNEI. The length of the CDR3 is 15 residues. The DNA for the CDR3 is TGTGCCAGCAGTCTTAGCGGGAGTATTGGTTCCGAGCAGTACTTC. The encoded protein is CASSLSGSIGSEQYF.

The V call is TRBV4-1, the J call TRBJ2-5, with D perhaps TRBD1 (6 bases). V was trimmed by 2 bases and J by 5 bases, leaving 12 bases between them. Per the germline V gene, CDR1 is MGHRA and CDR2 is YSYEKL. The CDR3 runs to 14 residues. The CDR3 nucleotides read TGCGCCAGCAGCCAACCCCGACAGGCGGAGACCCAGTACTTC. This translates into CASSQPRQAETQYF.

The chain employs TRBV12-5 and TRBJ2-5, with 7 bases aligning to TRBD2. The germline V gene encodes CDR1 LGHNT and CDR2 FRNRAP. There are 16 residues in the CDR3. J lost 9 bases, V lost 6 bases, and 19 bases had no gene match. In DNA, the CDR3 is TGTGCTAGTGGCCCGAGCTCGGGGGGACCGCTGGTGCCCCAGTACTTC. It specifies CASGPSSGGPLVPQYF.

This chain links TRBV25-1 with TRBJ2-3; possible D gene TRBD2, 6 bases. This CDR3 is built from 15 residues. V gave up 3 bases and J gave up 1 base, with 11 bases separating them. Germline CDR1 MGHDK, CDR2 SYGVNS. The CDR3: CASSDPAGCTDTQYF. CDR3 coding DNA: TGTGCCAGCAGTGACCCAGCGGGCTGCACAGATACGCAGTATTTT.

In its sample, this clone was seen once. The chain recombines TRBV11-2 with TRBJ2-4, with D hard to call. Germline assignment: CDR1 SGHAT and CDR2 FQNNGV. The CDR3 has 13 residues. Trimming cost V 0 bases and J 11 bases, with 11 bases left between them. CDR3 DNA: TGTGCCAGCAGCTTAGACCCGACATCGCTTCAGTACTTC. Translated: CASSLDPTSLQYF.

The J gene is TRBJ2-7, the V gene TRBV28, with unresolved D. Germline loops: CDR1 MDHEN, CDR2 SYDVKM. Deletions cut 3 bases from V and 4 bases from J, with 10 bases between. The CDR3 length is 13 residues. In nucleotides, the CDR3 is TGTGCCAGCAGTTTGGAGACTCCTTACGAGCAGTACTTC. Translation gives CASSLETPYEQYF. Full variable domain (rest looked up from reference TRBV28 and TRBJ2-7): DVKVTQSSRYLVKRTGEKVFLECVQDMDHENMFWYRQDPGLGLRLIYFSYDVKMKEKGDIPEGYSVSREKKERFSLILESASTNQTSMYLCASSLETPYEQYFGPGTRLTVT.

This clone was found a few times. The chain uses TRBV14 and TRBJ2-7; D remains ambiguous. The CDR3 contains 12 residues. CDR1 and CDR2 from the germline V gene are SGHDN and FVKESK. V was cut by 0 bases and J by 7 bases, with 7 bases left in between. The CDR3 nucleotides read TGTGCCAGCAGCCAAGACAGAAAGGAGCAGTACTTC. Residues: CASSQDRKEQYF.

The chain couples TRBV30 to TRBJ2-7; D remains ambiguous. The V end lost 4 bases, the J end lost 4 bases, and 17 bases lay between the germline ends. Germline V gene data show CDR1 as GTSNPN and CDR2 as SVGIG (reference sequence). This CDR3 has 14 amino acids. CDR3 bases: TGTGCCTGGACAAACCCAACCCCTCCTTACGAGCAGTACTTC. Its translation: CAWTNPTPPYEQYF.

This clone has a handful of counts. The CDR3 protein is CASSYSARRETQYF. Here the CDR3 DNA reads TGTGCCAGCAGTTACTCAGCTAGGAGAGAGACCCAGTACTTC. The rearrangement links TRBV6-6 to TRBJ2-5; D unresolved. Germline assignment: CDR1 MNHNY and CDR2 SVGAGI (reference sequence). The V end was cut by 0 bases, the J end by 4 bases, with 9 bases between. This CDR3 has 14 residues.

This chain joins TRBV15 and TRBJ2-5, with a possible D match to TRBD2 (7 bases). Per the germline V gene, CDR1 is LNHNV and CDR2 is YYDKDF (reference sequence). Trimming removed 3 bases from V and 5 bases from J, with 13 bases in between. The CDR3 runs 14 residues. CDR3 amino acids: CATSRRGGTETQYF. The CDR3 region has the DNA TGTGCCACCAGCAGGAGGGGGGGTACGGAGACCCAGTACTTC.